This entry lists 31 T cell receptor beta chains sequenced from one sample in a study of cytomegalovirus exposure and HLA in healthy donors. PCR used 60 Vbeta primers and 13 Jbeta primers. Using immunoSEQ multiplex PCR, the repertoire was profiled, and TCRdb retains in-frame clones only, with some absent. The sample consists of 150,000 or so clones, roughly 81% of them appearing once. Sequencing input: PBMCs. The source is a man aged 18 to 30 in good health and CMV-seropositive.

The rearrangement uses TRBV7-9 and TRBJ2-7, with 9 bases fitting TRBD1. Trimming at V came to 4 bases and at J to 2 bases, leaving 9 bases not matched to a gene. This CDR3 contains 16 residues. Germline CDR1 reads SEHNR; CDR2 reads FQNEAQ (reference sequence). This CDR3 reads CASSSTGQGRTYEQYF. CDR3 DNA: TGTGCCAGCAGCTCGACCGGACAGGGGAGGACCTACGAGCAGTACTTC.

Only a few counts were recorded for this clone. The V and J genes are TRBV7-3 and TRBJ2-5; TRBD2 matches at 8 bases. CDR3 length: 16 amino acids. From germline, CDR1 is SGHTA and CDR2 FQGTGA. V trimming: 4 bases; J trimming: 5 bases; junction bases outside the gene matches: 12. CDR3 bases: TGTGCCAGCAGCTCATCCGGGACTAGAATCGAGGAGACCCAGTACTTC. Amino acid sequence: CASSSSGTRIEETQYF.

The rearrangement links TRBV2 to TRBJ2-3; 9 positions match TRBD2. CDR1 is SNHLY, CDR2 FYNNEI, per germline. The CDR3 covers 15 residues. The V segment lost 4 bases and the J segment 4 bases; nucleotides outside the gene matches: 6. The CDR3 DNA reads TGTGCCAGCAGTGCTGCTAGCGGGGTCCCAGATACGCAGTATTTT. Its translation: CASSAASGVPDTQYF.

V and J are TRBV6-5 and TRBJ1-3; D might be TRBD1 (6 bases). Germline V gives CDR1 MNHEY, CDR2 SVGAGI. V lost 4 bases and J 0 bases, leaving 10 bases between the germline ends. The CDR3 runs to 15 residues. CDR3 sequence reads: CASSSTGFSGNTIYF. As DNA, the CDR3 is TGTGCCAGCAGTTCGACAGGTTTCTCTGGAAACACCATATATTTT.

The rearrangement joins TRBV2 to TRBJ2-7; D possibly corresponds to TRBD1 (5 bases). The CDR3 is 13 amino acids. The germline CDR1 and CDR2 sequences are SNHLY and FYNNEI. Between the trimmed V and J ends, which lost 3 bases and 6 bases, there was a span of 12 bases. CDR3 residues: CASSDTGQLEQYF. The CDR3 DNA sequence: TGTGCCAGCAGTGATACAGGCCAGCTCGAGCAGTACTTC. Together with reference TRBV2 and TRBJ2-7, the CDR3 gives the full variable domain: EPEVTQTPSHQVTQMGQEVILRCVPISNHLYFYWYRQILGQKVEFLVSFYNNEISEKSEIFDDQFSVERPDGSNFTLKIRSTKLEDSAMYFCASSDTGQLEQYFGPGTRLTVT.

In nucleotides, the CDR3 is TGTGCCAGCAGCTTAGTTGCACGGGTGAATTCACCCCTCCACTTT. Translation gives CASSLVARVNSPLHF. The chain couples TRBV7-2 to TRBJ1-6; D gene ambiguous. The length of the CDR3 is 15 residues. Trimming left V 1 base short and J 7 bases short, with 11 bases between. CDR1 and CDR2 (germline): SGHTA, FQGNSA.

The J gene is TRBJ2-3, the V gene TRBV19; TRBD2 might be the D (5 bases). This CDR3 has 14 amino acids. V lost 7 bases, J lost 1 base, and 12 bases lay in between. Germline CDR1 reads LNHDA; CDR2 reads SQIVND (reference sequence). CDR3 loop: CASKVGVRTDTQYF. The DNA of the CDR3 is TGTGCCAGTAAGGTGGGAGTGCGCACAGATACGCAGTATTTT.

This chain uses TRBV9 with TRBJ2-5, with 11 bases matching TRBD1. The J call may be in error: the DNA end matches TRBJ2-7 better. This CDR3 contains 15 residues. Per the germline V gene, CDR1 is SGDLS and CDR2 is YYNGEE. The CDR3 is CASSVGGTGGYEQYF. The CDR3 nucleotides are TGTGCCAGCAGCGTAGGTGGGACAGGGGGCTACGAGCAGTACTTC.

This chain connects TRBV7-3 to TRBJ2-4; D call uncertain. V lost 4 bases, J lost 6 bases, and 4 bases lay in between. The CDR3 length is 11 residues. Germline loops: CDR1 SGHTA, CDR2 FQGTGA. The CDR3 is CASSSGNIQYF. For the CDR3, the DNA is TGTGCCAGCAGCTCAGGAAACATTCAGTACTTC.

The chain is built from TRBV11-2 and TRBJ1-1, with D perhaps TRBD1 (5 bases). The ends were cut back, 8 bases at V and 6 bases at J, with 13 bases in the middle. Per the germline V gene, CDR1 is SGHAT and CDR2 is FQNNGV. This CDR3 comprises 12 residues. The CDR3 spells CASGRGFAEAFF. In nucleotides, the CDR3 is TGTGCCAGCGGCCGGGGGTTCGCTGAAGCTTTCTTT.

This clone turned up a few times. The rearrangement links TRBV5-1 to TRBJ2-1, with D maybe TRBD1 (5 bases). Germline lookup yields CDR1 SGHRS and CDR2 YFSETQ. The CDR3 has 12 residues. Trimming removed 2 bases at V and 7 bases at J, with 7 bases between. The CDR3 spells CASSLGANEQFF. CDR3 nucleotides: TGCGCCAGCAGCTTAGGGGCGAATGAGCAGTTCTTC.

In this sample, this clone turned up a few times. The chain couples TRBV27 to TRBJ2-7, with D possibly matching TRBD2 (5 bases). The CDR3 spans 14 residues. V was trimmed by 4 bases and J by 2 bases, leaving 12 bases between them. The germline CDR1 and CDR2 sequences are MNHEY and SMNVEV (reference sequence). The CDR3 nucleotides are TGTGCCAGCAGTTACCGGGGAATTGCCTACGAGCAGTACTTC. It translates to CASSYRGIAYEQYF.

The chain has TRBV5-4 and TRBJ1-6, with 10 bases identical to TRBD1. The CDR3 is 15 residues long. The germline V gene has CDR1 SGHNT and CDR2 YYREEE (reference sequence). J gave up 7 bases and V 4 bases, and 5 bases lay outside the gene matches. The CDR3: CASSPRGQGNSPLHF. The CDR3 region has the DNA TGTGCCAGCAGCCCAAGGGGACAGGGGAATTCACCCCTCCACTTT.

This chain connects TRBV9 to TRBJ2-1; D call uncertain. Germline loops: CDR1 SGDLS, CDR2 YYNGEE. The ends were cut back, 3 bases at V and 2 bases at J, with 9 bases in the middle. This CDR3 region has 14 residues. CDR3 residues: CASSGQLAYNEQFF. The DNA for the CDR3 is TGTGCCAGCAGCGGGCAGCTAGCCTACAATGAGCAGTTCTTC.

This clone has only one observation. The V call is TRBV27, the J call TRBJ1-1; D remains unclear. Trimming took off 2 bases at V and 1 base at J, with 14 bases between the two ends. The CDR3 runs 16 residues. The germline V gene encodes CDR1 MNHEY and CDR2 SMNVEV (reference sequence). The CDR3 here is CASSLTVARANTEAFF. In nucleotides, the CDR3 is TGTGCCAGCAGTTTAACGGTCGCCCGAGCGAACACTGAAGCTTTCTTT.

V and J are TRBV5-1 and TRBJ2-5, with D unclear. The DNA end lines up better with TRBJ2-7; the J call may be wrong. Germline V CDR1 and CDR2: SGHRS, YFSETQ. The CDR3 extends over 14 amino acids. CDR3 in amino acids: CASSLTQTAYEQYF. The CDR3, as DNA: TGCGCCAGCAGCTTGACCCAAACCGCCTACGAGCAGTACTTC.

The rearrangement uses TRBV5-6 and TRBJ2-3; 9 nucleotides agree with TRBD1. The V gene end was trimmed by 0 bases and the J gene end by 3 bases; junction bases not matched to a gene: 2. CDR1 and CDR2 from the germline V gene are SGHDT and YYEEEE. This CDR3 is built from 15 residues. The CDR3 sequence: CASSLDRGQTDTQYF. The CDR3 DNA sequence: TGTGCCAGCAGCTTGGACAGGGGGCAGACAGATACGCAGTATTTT.

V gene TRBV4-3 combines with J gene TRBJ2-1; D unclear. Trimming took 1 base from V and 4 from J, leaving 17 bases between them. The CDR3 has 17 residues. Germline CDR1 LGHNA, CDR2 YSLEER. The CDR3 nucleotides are TGCGCCAGCAGCCAAGCAAGACTGGCGACGAGGTACAATGAGCAGTTCTTC. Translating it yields CASSQARLATRYNEQFF.

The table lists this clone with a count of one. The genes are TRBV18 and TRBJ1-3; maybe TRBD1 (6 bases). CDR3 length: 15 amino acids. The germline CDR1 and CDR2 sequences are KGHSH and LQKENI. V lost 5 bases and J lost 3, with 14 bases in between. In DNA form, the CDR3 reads TGTGCCAGCTCAGAAGGTGACAGGCTTGGAAACACCATATATTTT. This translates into CASSEGDRLGNTIYF.

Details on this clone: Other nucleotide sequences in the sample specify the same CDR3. The CDR3 loop is CASSRDIPSGNTIYF. The CDR3 nucleotides are TGTGCCAGCAGCCGGGATATCCCCTCTGGAAACACCATATATTTT. The V gene is TRBV2, the J gene TRBJ1-3; D is unclear. The V end was cut by 6 bases, the J end by 0 bases, with 12 bases between. This CDR3 spans 15 amino acids. Germline loops: CDR1 SNHLY, CDR2 FYNNEI.

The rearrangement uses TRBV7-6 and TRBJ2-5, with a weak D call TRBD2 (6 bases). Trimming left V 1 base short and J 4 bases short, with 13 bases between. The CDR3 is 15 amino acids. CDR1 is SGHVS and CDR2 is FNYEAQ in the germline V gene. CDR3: CASSLGPGERETQYF. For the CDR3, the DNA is TGTGCCAGCAGCTTAGGTCCGGGGGAGCGAGAGACCCAGTACTTC.

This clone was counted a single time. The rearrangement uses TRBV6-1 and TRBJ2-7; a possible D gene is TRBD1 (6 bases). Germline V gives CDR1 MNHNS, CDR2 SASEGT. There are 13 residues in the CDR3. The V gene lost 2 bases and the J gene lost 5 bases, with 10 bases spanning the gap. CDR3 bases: TGTGCCAGCAGTGAAACAGGGTACCACGAGCAGTACTTC. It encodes CASSETGYHEQYF.

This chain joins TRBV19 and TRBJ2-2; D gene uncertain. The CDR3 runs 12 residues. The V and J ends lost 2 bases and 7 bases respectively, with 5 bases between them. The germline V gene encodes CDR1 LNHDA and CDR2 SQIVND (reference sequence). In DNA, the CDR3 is TGTGCCAGTAGTATATCGGGCGGGGAGCTGTTTTTT. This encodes CASSISGGELFF. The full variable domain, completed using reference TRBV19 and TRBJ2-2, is DGGITQSPKYLFRKEGQNVTLSCEQNLNHDAMYWYRQDPGQGLRLIYYSQIVNDFQKGDIAEGYSVSREKKESFPLTVTSAQKNPTAFYLCASSISGGELFFGEGSRLTVL.

Here the CDR3 DNA reads TGTGCCAGCAGCTTTGTACTAGCGGGGGCCCTAGCGGCGCGGGAGCAGTACTTC. It codes for CASSFVLAGALAAREQYF. The chain joins TRBV12-1 to TRBJ2-7; the DNA was not used to check the table's D call, TRBD2. TRBV12-1 is shown as a pseudogene. The CDR3 sequence is 18 residues long.

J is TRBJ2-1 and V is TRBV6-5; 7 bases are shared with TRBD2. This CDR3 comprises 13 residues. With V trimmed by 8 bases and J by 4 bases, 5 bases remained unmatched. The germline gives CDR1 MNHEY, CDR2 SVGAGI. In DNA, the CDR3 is TGTGCCAGCGGGATGGGACTATACAATGAGCAGTTCTTC. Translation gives CASGMGLYNEQFF.

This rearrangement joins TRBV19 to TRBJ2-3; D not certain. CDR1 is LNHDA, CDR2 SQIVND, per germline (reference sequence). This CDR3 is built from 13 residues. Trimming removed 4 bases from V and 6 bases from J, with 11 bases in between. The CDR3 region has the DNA TGTGCCAGTAGTACTCGATCAGTCGATACGCAGTATTTT. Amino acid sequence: CASSTRSVDTQYF.

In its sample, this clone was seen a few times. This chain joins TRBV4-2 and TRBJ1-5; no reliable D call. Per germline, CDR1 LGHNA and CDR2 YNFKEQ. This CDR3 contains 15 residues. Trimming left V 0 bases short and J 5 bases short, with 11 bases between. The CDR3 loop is CASSQDGSGDQPQHF. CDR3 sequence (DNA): TGTGCCAGCAGCCAAGACGGCAGCGGGGATCAGCCCCAGCATTTT.

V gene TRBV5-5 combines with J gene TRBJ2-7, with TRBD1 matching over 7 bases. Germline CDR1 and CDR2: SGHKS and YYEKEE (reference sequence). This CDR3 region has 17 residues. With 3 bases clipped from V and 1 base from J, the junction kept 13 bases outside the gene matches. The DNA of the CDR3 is TGTGCCAGCAGCTATCACCTACCGGGACAGTCTTCCTACGAGCAGTACTTC. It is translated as CASSYHLPGQSSYEQYF.

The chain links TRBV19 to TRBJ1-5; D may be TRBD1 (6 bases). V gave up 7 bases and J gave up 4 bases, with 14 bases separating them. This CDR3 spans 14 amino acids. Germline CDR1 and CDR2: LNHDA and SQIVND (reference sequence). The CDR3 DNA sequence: TGTGCCAGTATGGTAACAGGGTTAAATCAGCCCCAGCATTTT. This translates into CASMVTGLNQPQHF.

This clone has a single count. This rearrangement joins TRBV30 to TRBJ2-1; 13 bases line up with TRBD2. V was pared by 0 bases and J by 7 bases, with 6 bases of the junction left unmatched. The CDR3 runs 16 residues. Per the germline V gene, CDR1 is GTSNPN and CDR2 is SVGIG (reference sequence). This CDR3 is CAWSVLAGGQGNEQFF. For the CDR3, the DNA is TGTGCCTGGAGTGTACTAGCGGGGGGGCAGGGAAATGAGCAGTTCTTC.

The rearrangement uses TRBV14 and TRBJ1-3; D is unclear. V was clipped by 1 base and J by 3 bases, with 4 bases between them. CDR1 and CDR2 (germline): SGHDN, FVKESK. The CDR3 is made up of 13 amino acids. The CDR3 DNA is TGTGCCAGCAGCCAAGGACTTGGAAACACCATATATTTT. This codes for CASSQGLGNTIYF. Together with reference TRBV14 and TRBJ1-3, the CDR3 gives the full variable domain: EAGVTQFPSHSVIEKGQTVTLRCDPISGHDNLYWYRRVMGKEIKFLLHFVKESKQDESGMPNNRFLAERTGGTYSTLKVQPAELEDSGVYFCASSQGLGNTIYFGEGSWLTVV.